This TCR beta chain was found in a study of cytomegalovirus exposure and HLA in healthy donors. The primer mix had 60 Vbeta and 13 Jbeta primers. Using immunoSEQ multiplex PCR, the repertoire was profiled, and TCRdb retains in-frame clones only, with some absent. The sample has 200,000 to 250,000 clones, approximately 70% seen once. J was trimmed by 4 bases and V by 5 bases; bases with no gene match: 3. Germline V lookup: CDR1 LNHNV, CDR2 YYDKDF (reference sequence). CDR3 length equals 15 residues. J is TRBJ2-1 and V is TRBV15; 12 nucleotides agree with TRBD2. Sequencing used PBMCs. The sequence was obtained from a man aged 40-50 years in good health and CMV-seropositive. CDR3 bases: TGTGCCACCAGCCTAGGACTAGCGGGGTACAATGAGCAGTTCTTC. Its translation is CATSLGLAGYNEQFF.